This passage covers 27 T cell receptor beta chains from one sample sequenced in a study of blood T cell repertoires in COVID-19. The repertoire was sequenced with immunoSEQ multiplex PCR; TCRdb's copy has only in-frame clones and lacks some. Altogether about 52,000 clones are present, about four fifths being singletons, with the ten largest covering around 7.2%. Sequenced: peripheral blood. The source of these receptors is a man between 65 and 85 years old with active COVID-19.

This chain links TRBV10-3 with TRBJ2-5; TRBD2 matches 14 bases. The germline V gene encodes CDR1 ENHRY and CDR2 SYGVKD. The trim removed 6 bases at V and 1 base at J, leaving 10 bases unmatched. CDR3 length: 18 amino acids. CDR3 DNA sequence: TGTGCCATCAGAGGGACTAGCGGGGGCTCCGGGGTCCAAGAGACCCAGTACTTC. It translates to CAIRGTSGGSGVQETQYF.

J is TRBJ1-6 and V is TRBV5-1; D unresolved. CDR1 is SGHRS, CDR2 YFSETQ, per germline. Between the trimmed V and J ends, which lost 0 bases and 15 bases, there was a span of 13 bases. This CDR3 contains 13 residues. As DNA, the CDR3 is TGCGCCAGCAGCTTGGCCGAACGGGAGGGCCTCCACTTT. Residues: CASSLAEREGLHF.

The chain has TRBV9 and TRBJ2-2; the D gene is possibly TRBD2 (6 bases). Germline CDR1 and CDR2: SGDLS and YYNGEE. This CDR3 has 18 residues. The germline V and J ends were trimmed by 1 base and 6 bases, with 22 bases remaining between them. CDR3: CASSVTGRPPAGPGELFF. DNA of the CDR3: TGTGCCAGCAGCGTAACGGGCAGACCTCCAGCGGGCCCCGGGGAGCTGTTTTTT.

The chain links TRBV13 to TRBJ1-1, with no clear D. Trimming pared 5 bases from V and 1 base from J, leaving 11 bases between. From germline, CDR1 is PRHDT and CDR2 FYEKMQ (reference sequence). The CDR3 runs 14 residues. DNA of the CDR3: TGTGCCAGCAGCGTCAGTATTCCGAACACTGAAGCTTTCTTT. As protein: CASSVSIPNTEAFF.

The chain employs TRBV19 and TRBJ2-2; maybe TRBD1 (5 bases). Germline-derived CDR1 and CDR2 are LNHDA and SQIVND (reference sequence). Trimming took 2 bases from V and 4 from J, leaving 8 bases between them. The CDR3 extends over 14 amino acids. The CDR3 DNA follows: TGTGCCAGTAGTATAACAGGCCCCACCGGGGAGCTGTTTTTT. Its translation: CASSITGPTGELFF.

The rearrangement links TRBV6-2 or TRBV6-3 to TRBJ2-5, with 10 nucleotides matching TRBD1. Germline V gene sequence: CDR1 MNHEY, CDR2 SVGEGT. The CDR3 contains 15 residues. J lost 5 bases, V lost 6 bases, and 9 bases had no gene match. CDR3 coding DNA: TGTGCCAGCAGCTTACCGACAGGGGGCGTGGAGACCCAGTACTTC. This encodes CASSLPTGGVETQYF.

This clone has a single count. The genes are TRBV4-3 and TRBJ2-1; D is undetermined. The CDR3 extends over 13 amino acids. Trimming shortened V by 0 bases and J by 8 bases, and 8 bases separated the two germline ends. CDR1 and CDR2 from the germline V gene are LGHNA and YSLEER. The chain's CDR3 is CASSQDPRDEQFF. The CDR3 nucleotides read TGCGCCAGCAGCCAAGATCCCCGGGATGAGCAGTTCTTC.

CDR3 DNA sequence: TGTGCCAGCAGTGAACTTTCAGGTGGTAACAATCAGCCCCAGCATTTT. This translates into CASSELSGGNNQPQHF. The J gene is TRBJ1-5, the V gene TRBV6-1; D is unclear. The CDR3 covers 16 residues. Trimming shortened V by 2 bases and J by 3 bases, and 14 bases separated the two germline ends. Germline CDR1 and CDR2: MNHNS and SASEGT.

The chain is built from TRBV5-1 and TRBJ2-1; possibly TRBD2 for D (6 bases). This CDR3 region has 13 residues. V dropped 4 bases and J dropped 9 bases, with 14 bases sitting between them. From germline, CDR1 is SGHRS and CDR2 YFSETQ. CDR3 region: CASSSLAETEQFF. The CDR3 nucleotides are TGCGCCAGCAGCAGCTTAGCGGAAACTGAGCAGTTCTTC.

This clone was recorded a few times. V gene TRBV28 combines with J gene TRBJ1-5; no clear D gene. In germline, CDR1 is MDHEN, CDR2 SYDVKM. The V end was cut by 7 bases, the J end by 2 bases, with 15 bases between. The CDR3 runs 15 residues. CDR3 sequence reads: CASNVPGDGNQPQHF. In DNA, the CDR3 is TGTGCCAGCAATGTCCCGGGAGACGGCAATCAGCCCCAGCATTTT. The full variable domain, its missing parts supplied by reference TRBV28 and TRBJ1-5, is DVKVTQSSRYLVKRTGEKVFLECVQDMDHENMFWYRQDPGLGLRLIYFSYDVKMKEKGDIPEGYSVSREKKERFSLILESASTNQTSMYLCASNVPGDGNQPQHFGDGTRLSIL.

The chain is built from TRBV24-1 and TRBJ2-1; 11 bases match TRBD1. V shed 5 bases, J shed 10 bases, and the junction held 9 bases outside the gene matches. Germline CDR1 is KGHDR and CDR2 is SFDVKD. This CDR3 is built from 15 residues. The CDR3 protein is CATSAQDRGPGEQFF. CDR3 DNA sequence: TGTGCCACCAGTGCCCAGGACAGGGGGCCGGGCGAGCAGTTCTTC.

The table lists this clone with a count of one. CDR3 protein: CASSLSVRSSGNTIYF. The CDR3, as DNA: TGTGCCAGCAGTTTATCGGTGCGGAGCTCTGGAAACACCATATATTTT. The rearrangement joins TRBV27 to TRBJ1-3; unclear D gene. V lost 0 bases and J 0 bases, leaving 9 bases between the germline ends. The CDR3 consists of 16 residues. Germline values: CDR1 MNHEY, CDR2 SMNVEV (reference sequence).

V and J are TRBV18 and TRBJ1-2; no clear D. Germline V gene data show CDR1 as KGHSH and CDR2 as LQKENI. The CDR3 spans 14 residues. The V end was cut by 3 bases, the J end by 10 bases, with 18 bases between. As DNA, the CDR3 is TGTGCCAGCTCACCTGCCGTCGGTCGGGGTGACTACACCTTC. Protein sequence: CASSPAVGRGDYTF.

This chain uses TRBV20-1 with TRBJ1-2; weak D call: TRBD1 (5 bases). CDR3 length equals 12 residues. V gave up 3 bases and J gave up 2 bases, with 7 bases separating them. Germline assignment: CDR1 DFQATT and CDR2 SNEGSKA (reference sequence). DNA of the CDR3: TGCAGTGCTAGTAAGGGGAACTATGGCTACACCTTC. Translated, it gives CSASKGNYGYTF.

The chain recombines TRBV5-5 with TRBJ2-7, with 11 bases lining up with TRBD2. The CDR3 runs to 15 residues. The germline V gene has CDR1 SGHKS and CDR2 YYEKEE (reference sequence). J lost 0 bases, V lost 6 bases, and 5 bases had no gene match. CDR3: CASTGTSGYSYEQYF. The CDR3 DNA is TGTGCCAGCACCGGGACTAGCGGTTACTCCTACGAGCAGTACTTC.

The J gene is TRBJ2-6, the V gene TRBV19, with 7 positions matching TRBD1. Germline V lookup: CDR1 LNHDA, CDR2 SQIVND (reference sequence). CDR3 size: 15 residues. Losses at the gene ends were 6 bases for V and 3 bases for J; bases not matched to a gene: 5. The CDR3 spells CASSTGVSGANVLTF. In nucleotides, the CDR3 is TGTGCCAGTAGCACAGGGGTTAGTGGGGCCAACGTCCTGACTTTC.

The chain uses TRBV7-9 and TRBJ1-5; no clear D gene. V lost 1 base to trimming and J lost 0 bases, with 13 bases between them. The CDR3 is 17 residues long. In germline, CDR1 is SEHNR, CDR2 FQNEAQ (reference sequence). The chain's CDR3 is CASSLERGGLSNQPQHF. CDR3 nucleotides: TGTGCCAGCAGCTTAGAAAGAGGAGGGCTTAGCAATCAGCCCCAGCATTTT.

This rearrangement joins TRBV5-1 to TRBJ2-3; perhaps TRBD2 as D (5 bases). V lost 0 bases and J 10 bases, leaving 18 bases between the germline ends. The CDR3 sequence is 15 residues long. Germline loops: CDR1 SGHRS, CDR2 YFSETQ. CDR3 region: CASSLELGLGKSQYF. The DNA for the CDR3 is TGCGCCAGCAGCTTGGAGCTAGGACTGGGAAAATCGCAGTATTTT.

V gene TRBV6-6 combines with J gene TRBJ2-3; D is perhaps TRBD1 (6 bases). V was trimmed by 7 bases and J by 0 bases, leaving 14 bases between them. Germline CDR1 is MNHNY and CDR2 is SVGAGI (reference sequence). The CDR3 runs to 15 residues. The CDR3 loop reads CASIQGGSSTDTQYF. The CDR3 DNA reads TGTGCCAGCATTCAAGGGGGTTCGAGCACAGATACGCAGTATTTT.

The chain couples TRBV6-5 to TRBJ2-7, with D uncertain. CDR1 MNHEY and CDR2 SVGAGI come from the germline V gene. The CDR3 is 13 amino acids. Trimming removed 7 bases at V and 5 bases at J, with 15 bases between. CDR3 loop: CASIDPAGHEQYF. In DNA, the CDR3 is TGTGCCAGCATAGACCCGGCTGGGCACGAGCAGTACTTC.

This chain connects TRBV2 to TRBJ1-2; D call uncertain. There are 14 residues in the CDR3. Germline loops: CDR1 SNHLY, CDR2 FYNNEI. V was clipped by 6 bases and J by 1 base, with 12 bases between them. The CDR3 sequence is CASRPDVLNYGYTF. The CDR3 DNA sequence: TGTGCCAGCAGACCCGATGTACTTAACTATGGCTACACCTTC.

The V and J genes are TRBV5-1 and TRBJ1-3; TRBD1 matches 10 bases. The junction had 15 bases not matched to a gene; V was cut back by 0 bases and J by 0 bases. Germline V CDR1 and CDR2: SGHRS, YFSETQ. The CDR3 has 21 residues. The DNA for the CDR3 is TGCGCCAGCAGCTTGGATTTCCCCGGGACAGGGGTCTGGAACTCTGGAAACACCATATATTTT. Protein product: CASSLDFPGTGVWNSGNTIYF.

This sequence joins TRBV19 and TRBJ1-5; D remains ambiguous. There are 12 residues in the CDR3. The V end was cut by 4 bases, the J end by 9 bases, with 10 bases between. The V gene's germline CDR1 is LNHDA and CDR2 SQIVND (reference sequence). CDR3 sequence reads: CASSTRSGPQHF. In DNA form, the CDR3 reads TGTGCCAGTAGTACCCGGTCGGGGCCCCAGCATTTT.

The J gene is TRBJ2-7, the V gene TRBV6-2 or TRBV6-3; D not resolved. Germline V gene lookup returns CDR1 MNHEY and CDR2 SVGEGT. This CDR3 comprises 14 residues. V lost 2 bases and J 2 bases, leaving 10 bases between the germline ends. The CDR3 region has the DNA TGTGCCAGCAGTTACGGGCAGTCTGCCTACGAGCAGTACTTC. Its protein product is CASSYGQSAYEQYF.

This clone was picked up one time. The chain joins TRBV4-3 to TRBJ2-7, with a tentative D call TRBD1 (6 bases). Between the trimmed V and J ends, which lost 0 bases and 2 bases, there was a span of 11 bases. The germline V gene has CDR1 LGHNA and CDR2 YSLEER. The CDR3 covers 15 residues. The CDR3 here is CASSQDRGIPYEQYF. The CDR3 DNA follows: TGCGCCAGCAGCCAAGATAGGGGGATCCCCTACGAGCAGTACTTC.

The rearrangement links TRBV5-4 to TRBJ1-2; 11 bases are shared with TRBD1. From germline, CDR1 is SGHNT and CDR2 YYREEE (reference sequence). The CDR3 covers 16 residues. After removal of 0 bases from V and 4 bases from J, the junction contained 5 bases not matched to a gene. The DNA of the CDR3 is TGTGCCAGCAGCTTGGGGGACAGGGGGAACCTCTATGGCTACACCTTC. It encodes CASSLGDRGNLYGYTF.

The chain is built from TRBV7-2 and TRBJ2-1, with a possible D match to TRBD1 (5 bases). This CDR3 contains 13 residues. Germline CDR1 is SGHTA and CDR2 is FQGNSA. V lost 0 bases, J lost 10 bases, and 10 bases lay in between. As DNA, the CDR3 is TGTGCCAGCAGCTTAGCGCCTACAGGAGAGCAGTTCTTC. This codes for CASSLAPTGEQFF.